This is a list of T cell receptor beta chains from one sample in a study of OX40 agonist ivuxolimab in advanced cancers. Some clones are missing from TCRdb's copy, which holds only in-frame ones; the method was immunoSEQ multiplex PCR. The sample comprises around 80,000 clones, 80% to 95% of which are singletons, and roughly 9% rests with the top ten. The sample was CD4+ or CD8+ T cells sorted from blood, taken in a trial of the OX40 agonist ivuxolimab. The origin of the receptors is an adult with an advanced solid tumor such as melanoma, head and neck, liver or kidney cancer. The CDR3 runs from the conserved cysteine through the conserved F or W.

V	J	CDR3
TRBV29-1	TRBJ2-1	CSASSYNEQFF
TRBV19	TRBJ1-1	CASSIGGHTEAFF
TRBV11-2	TRBJ2-7	CASSFGVEQWQYF
TRBV27	TRBJ2-3	CASSLSGTDTQYF
TRBV2	TRBJ2-7	CASSESGLRGLSYEQYF
TRBV27	TRBJ2-3	CASSWGPDTQYF
TRBV27	TRBJ1-1	CATQWGGNTEAFF
TRBV7-2	TRBJ2-7	CASSFTPWTGLTYEQYF
TRBV7-3	TRBJ2-1	CASSSSGGVSYNEQFF
TRBV4-3	TRBJ2-1	CASSQDERGNEQFF
TRBV10-2	TRBJ2-5	CASSSGGALETQYF
TRBV19	TRBJ2-7	CASSAGRDYEQYF
TRBV2	TRBJ2-3	CASRDTSGVAGEPDTQYF
TRBV13	TRBJ2-7	CASSNPGLASSEQYF
TRBV4-2	TRBJ2-7	CASSQDRQGYEQYF
TRBV28	TRBJ1-2	CASSLGRGHYYGYTF
TRBV7-8	TRBJ2-7	CASSDQGSPYEQYF
TRBV7-3	TRBJ2-3	CASSLIVTDTQYF
TRBV7-6	TRBJ2-1	CASRPDIPSYNEQFF
TRBV11-2	TRBJ2-5	CASRPAGGPLWETQYF
TRBV25-1	TRBJ1-1	CASSAWTGLNTEAFF
TRBV28	TRBJ2-7	CASSFTLAGLSYEQYF
TRBV6-5	TRBJ1-1	CASSYQGWNTEAFF
TRBV9	TRBJ2-7	CASSVEGQGGYEQYF
TRBV6-6	TRBJ1-4	CASSYVGVTNEKLFF
TRBV9	TRBJ2-7	CASSVAGAAPYEQYF
TRBV4-1	TRBJ1-1	CASSQDSGATEAFF
TRBV7-9	TRBJ2-1	CASSDGTVGGEQFF
TRBV19	TRBJ1-6	CASSPREFPLHF
TRBV6-5	TRBJ1-3	CASRADMSSGNTIYF
TRBV9	TRBJ2-7	CASSAAGTGNYEQYF
TRBV9	TRBJ1-1	CASSPKRGLDTEAFF
TRBV2	TRBJ1-2	CASSEWTAANYGYTF
TRBV9	TRBJ1-3	CASSVETGVGNTIYF
TRBV10-3	TRBJ2-7	CAISGKTALSSYEQYF
TRBV19	TRBJ2-1	CASSIGTDYNEQFF
TRBV27	TRBJ2-7	CASSFAGALYEQYF
TRBV21-1	TRBJ1-5	CASSKEWDRQIVQPQHF
TRBV27	TRBJ2-7	CASSLGTGEQYF